This TCR beta chain was obtained from a study of CD8+ T cells in alopecia areata. The sequencing template was cDNA reverse transcribed from extracted RNA. Assay used: immunoSEQ multiplex PCR; TCRdb lists only in-frame clones, some missing. The table has 110,000 to 150,000 clones, approximately 65% seen once; the top ten hold around 34%. As for this clone: The junction differs from germline at one of its ends, possibly a read error.

The CDR3 contains 16 residues. CDR1 and CDR2 from the germline V gene are SEHNR and FQNEAQ (reference sequence). This chain uses TRBV7-9 with TRBJ2-3; 11 positions match TRBD2. The clonotype was recovered from a human donor in good health. What was sequenced was CD8+ T cells sorted from blood. CDR3 DNA sequence: TGTGCCAGCGGCTTCCCGACTAGCGGGGACACAGATACGCAGTATTTT. Protein product: CASGFPTSGDTDTQYF.